This is a list of T cell receptor beta chains from one sample in a study of OX40 agonist ivuxolimab in advanced cancers. Sequencing was performed with immunoSEQ multiplex PCR; in TCRdb, only in-frame clones are kept and a portion is missing. The table lists approximately 70,000 clones, roughly 82% of them singletons. The source was CD4+ or CD8+ T cells sorted from blood, collected in a trial of the OX40 agonist ivuxolimab. Every receptor here comes from an adult with an advanced solid tumor such as melanoma, head and neck, liver or kidney cancer. The CDR3 runs from the conserved cysteine through the conserved F or W. A D gene is named only where the DNA matches it firmly. Size is omitted from some rows. Given values are once, few, many or a class for expanded clones.

TGTGCCAGCAGCTTGGACTGGGCTAGCGGGAGGTACGAGCAGTACTTC,CASSLDWASGRYEQYF,NA,TRBD2,TRBJ2-7,TRBV5-4
TGTGCCAGCAGCCAAGAACTGACCTACGAGCAGTACTTC,CASSQELTYEQYF,NA,NA,TRBJ2-7,TRBV4-2
TGTGCCAGCGGGAGGAATGAGCAGTTCTTC,CASGRNEQFF,NA,NA,TRBJ2-1,TRBV9
TGTGCCAGCAGCTTTTCGACAGGGGGCAGGGGAAACACCATATATTTT,CASSFSTGGRGNTIYF,NA,TRBD1,TRBJ1-3,TRBV5-6
TGTGCCAGCTCGGACAATGAGCAGTTCTTC,CASSDNEQFF,NA,NA,TRBJ2-1,TRBV18
TGTGCCAGCAGCTTAGCAAGGGGACTAGCGGGGGTGAACACCGGGGAGCTGTTTTTT,CASSLARGLAGVNTGELFF,NA,TRBD2,TRBJ2-2,TRBV7-8
TGTGCCAGCTCACCAGGGACTAGCGGCCTCGGGGAGACCCAGTACTTC,CASSPGTSGLGETQYF,NA,TRBD2,TRBJ2-5,TRBV18
TGTGCCATCGGGGTTACGAGCGGGAGGAGATTGGTGAACAATGAGCAGTTCTTC,CAIGVTSGRRLVNNEQFF,NA,TRBD2,TRBJ2-1,TRBV10-3
TGCAGCGTTGAAGAGTATGAGTGGCAGATTTATGGCTACACCTTC,CSVEEYEWQIYGYTF,NA,NA,TRBJ1-2,TRBV29-1
TGTGCCAGCTCACCACCTACGAACAGGGGCTACGAGCAGTACTTC,CASSPPTNRGYEQYF,once,TRBD1,TRBJ2-7,TRBV18
TGTGCCAGCAGCGTGGTTCTCAGCACAGATACGCAGTATTTT,CASSVVLSTDTQYF,NA,NA,TRBJ2-3,TRBV7-9
TGTGCCAGCAGTGAACTGTCAGGAAGGAGTAATTCACCCCTCCACTTT,CASSELSGRSNSPLHF,NA,NA,TRBJ1-6,TRBV6-1
TGTGCCAGCAGTTACTCTAGAGGGGGCGTAAATCAGCCCCAGCATTTT,CASSYSRGGVNQPQHF,NA,TRBD1,TRBJ1-5,TRBV6-6
TGTGCCAGCAGCCCTGGATCCCGCACTGAAGCTTTCTTT,CASSPGSRTEAFF,NA,NA,TRBJ1-1,TRBV6-5